These 11 T cell receptor beta chains came from one sample sequenced in a study of blood T cells in healthy people across ages. Together with a sample-barcoded 5' primer, a J-beta primer mix was included in a second PCR lasting about 7 to 12 cycles. TCRdb reanalysed the 5' RACE reads using MiXCR and keeps one entry per CDR3 protein. The table includes 700,000 or so distinct CDR3 sequences, 22% detected once. The sequencing sample was made of blood. The receptor set was obtained from a man in his 70s in good health.

This clonotype was observed a handful of times. The J gene is TRBJ2-6, the V gene TRBV4-2, with 8 bases fitting TRBD1. Germline V gene lookup returns CDR1 LGHNA and CDR2 YNFKEQ. Trimming cost V 3 bases and J 0 bases; bases outside gene matches: 10. The length of the CDR3 is 19 residues. The CDR3 nucleotides are TGTGCCAGCAGCCACGTTACAGGGGGTACCCTCTCTGGGGCCAACGTCCTGACTTTC. Translation gives CASSHVTGGTLSGANVLTF.

This clonotype was counted between two and nine times. The rearrangement uses TRBV7-8 and TRBJ2-1; the match to TRBD2 covers 11 bases. This CDR3 comprises 16 residues. Germline CDR1 and CDR2: SGHVS and FQNEAQ. V trimming: 3 bases; J trimming: 6 bases; junction bases outside the gene matches: 7. This chain's CDR3 is CASSFTLAGAVNEQFF. In DNA, the CDR3 is TGTGCCAGCAGCTTCACACTAGCGGGAGCCGTCAATGAGCAGTTCTTC. Together with reference TRBV7-8 and TRBJ2-1, the CDR3 gives the full variable domain: GAGVSQSPRYKVAKRGQDVALRCDPISGHVSLFWYQQALGQGPEFLTYFQNEAQLDKSGLPSDRFFAERPEGSVSTLKIQRTQQEDSAVYLCASSFTLAGAVNEQFFGPGTRLTVL.

This clonotype was observed at least ten times. The CDR3 protein is CAIGGTSGSTDTQYF. The CDR3, as DNA: TGTGCCATCGGAGGGACTAGCGGGAGCACAGATACGCAGTATTTT. The rearrangement uses TRBV10-3 and TRBJ2-3; 12 positions match TRBD2. Trimming removed 8 bases from V and 0 bases from J; junction bases left unmatched: 3. The CDR3 length is 15 residues. In germline, CDR1 is ENHRY, CDR2 SYGVKD.

The chain links TRBV5-1 to TRBJ1-1; 9 nucleotides match TRBD1. CDR3 length equals 14 residues. The germline V gene encodes CDR1 SGHRS and CDR2 YFSETQ. The ends lost 4 bases at V and 3 bases at J; junction bases unmatched: 4. The CDR3 DNA reads as TGCGCCAGCAGCGCCAGGACAGGGGACACTGAAGCTTTCTTT. Residues: CASSARTGDTEAFF.

The chain recombines TRBV12-3 or TRBV12-4 with TRBJ1-2; D gene uncertain. Trimming shortened V by 0 bases and J by 3 bases, and 8 bases separated the two germline ends. CDR3 length: 14 residues. The CDR3 nucleotides are TGTGCCAGCAGTTTAGCTGTAAGGGACTATGGCTACACCTTC. Encoded protein: CASSLAVRDYGYTF.

The chain has TRBV5-5 and TRBJ2-5; D tentatively reads TRBD1 or TRBD2 (5 bases each). This CDR3 spans 14 amino acids. Germline assignment: CDR1 SGHKS and CDR2 YYEKEE (reference sequence). The V end lost 0 bases, the J end lost 5 bases, and 11 bases lay between the germline ends. The CDR3 DNA is TGTGCCAGCAGCTTGGAGTGGGGGAGCGAGACCCAGTACTTC. This translates into CASSLEWGSETQYF.

This clonotype turned up a few times. J is TRBJ2-7 and V is TRBV7-9; D may correspond to TRBD1 or TRBD2 (5 bases each). CDR1 and CDR2 from the germline V gene are SEHNR and FQNEAQ (reference sequence). V lost 1 base to trimming and J lost 6 bases, with 16 bases between them. The CDR3 runs 15 residues. The CDR3 DNA reads TGTGCCAGCAGCTTAGAGCTAGGGACCAGCTCCGAGCAGTACTTC. It yields the protein CASSLELGTSSEQYF.

The chain carries TRBV20-1 and TRBJ2-1, with 7 bases aligning to TRBD2. The CDR3 is 13 amino acids. Looked up from germline, CDR1 is DFQATT and CDR2 is SNEGSKA (reference sequence). With 3 bases clipped from V and 7 bases from J, the junction kept 6 bases outside the gene matches. The CDR3 DNA follows: TGCAGTGCTAGTGCGGGAGCGAGAAATGAGCAGTTCTTC. This translates into CSASAGARNEQFF.

This clonotype was recorded many times. The chain has TRBV7-2 and TRBJ2-4; D unresolved. Trimming removed 1 base at V and 1 base at J, with 8 bases between. This CDR3 spans 15 amino acids. Germline V gene sequence: CDR1 SGHTA, CDR2 FQGNSA. CDR3 nucleotides: TGTGCCAGCAGCTTAGGGCTACAGGCCAAAAACATTCAGTACTTC. It translates to CASSLGLQAKNIQYF.

This clonotype was recorded a few times. The chain uses TRBV7-9 and TRBJ1-5, with D hard to call. CDR1 is SEHNR and CDR2 is FQNEAQ in the germline V gene (reference sequence). The V end was cut by 1 base, the J end by 5 bases, with 9 bases between. This CDR3 has 14 amino acids. The DNA of the CDR3 is TGTGCCAGCAGCTTAGACGGAAGCCATCAGCCCCAGCATTTT. Protein product: CASSLDGSHQPQHF.

Details on this clonotype: An end of the junction does not agree with germline; a read error may underlie this. The chain has TRBV30 and TRBJ1-1; 10 nucleotides match TRBD1. Germline V CDR1 and CDR2: GTSNPN, SVGIG (reference sequence). This CDR3 spans 14 amino acids. CDR3 residues: CAWSVQTGGTEAFF. CDR3 DNA sequence: TGTGCCTGGAGTGTCCAGACAGGGGGCACTGAAGCCTTCTTT.